This TCR beta chain stems from a study of shared clonotypes between healthy human individuals. Study-wide context: Used for every donor were three CD4 naive, three CD4 memory, two CD8 naive and one CD8 memory plate.

Looked up from germline, CDR1 is MNHEY and CDR2 is SVGAGI. The trim removed 5 bases at V and 8 bases at J, leaving 4 bases unmatched. The length of the CDR3 is 13 residues. Libraries were prepared by immunoSEQ multiplex PCR; TCRdb keeps only in-frame clonotypes and omits some of them. This sample carries over a million clones, approximately 98.5% of them seen once, and the ten largest clones take about 0.35%. Study-level findings and limits: As a rule, naive subsets had a larger estimated richness than memory subsets.

A remark on this clone: Its target is not known.

The chain joins TRBV6-5 to TRBJ1-1; the match to TRBD1 covers 11 bases. Material for sequencing was naive CD4+ T cells sorted from blood. Subset noted: CD45RA+ positively selected. This receptor was taken from a young man in good health. The CDR3: CASSPRTGGEAFF. CDR3 bases: TGTGCCAGCAGTCCTCGGACAGGGGGCGAAGCTTTCTTT.